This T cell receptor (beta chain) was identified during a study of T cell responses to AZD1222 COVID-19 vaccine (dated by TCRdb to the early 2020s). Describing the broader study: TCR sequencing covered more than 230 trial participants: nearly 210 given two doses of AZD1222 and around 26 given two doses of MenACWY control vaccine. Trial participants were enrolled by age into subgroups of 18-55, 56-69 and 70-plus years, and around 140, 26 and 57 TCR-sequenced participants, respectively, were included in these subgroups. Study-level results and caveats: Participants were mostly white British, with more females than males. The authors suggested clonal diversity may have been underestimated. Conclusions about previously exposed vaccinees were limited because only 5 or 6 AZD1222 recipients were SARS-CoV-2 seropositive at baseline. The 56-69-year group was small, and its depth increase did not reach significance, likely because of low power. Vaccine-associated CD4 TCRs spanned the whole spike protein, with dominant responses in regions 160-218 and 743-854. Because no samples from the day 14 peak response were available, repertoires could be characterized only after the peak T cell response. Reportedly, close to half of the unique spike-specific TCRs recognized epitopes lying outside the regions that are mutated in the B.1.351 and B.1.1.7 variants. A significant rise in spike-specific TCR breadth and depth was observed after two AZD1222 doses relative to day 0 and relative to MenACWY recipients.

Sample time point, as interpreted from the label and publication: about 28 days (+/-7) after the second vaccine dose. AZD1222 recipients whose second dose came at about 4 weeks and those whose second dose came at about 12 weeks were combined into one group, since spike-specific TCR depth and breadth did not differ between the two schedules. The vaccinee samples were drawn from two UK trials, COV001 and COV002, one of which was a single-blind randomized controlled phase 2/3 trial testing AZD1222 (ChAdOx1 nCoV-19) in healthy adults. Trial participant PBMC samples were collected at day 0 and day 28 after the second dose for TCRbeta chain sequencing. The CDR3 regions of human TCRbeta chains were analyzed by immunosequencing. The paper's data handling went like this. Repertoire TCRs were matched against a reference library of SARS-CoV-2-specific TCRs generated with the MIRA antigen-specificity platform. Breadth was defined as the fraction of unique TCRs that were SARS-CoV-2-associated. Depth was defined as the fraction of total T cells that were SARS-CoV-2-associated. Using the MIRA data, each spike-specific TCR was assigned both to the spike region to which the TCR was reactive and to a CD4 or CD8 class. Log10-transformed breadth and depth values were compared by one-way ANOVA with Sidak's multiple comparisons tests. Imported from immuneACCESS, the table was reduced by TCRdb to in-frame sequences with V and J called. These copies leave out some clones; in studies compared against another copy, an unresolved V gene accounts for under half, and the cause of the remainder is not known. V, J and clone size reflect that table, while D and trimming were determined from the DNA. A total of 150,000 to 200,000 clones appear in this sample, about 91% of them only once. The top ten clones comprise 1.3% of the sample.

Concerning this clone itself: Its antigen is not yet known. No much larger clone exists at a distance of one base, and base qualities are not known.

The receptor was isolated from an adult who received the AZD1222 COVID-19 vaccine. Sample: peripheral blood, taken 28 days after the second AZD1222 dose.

Here the CDR3 is given as CASSLSFLVLGTEAFF. The DNA reads as follows: TGTGCCAGCAGTTTATCTTTTCTCGTCTTGGGCACTGAAGCTTTCTTT. Recombination joined TRBV27 with TRBJ1-1; the D segment cannot be called with confidence. Trimming at the junction amounts to 0 bases on V and 4 bases on J, and the germline ends lie 15 bases apart. The germline V gene encodes CDR1 MNHEY and CDR2 SMNVEV (reference sequence). The CDR3 holds 16 amino acids from the cysteine to the phenylalanine. Only the CDR3 region is kept as DNA, spanning 48 bases read in frame from base 1.